Shown below are 7 T cell receptor beta chains from a single sample sequenced in a study of blood T cell repertoires in COVID-19. Generated by immunoSEQ multiplex PCR, the TCRdb table keeps only in-frame clones and is missing some. The sample lists tens of thousands of clones, roughly 80% occurring once. Sequencing used peripheral blood. The receptors derive from a woman between 45 and 60 years old with active or convalescent COVID-19.

The chain links TRBV6-6 to TRBJ1-1, with D perhaps matching TRBD1 (5 bases). The CDR3 sequence is 16 residues long. Germline loops: CDR1 MNHNY, CDR2 SVGAGI (reference sequence). V shed 0 bases and J shed 1 base, with 12 bases lying between them. The CDR3 is CASSYSTGGGNTEAFF. The CDR3 nucleotides read TGTGCCAGCAGTTACTCGACTGGGGGGGGGAACACTGAAGCTTTCTTT.

In this sample, this clone turned up once. The V call is TRBV2, the J call TRBJ2-5, with 8 bases matching TRBD1. This CDR3 comprises 14 residues. Germline V gene sequence: CDR1 SNHLY, CDR2 FYNNEI. The V gene end was trimmed by 6 bases and the J gene end by 6 bases; junction bases not matched to a gene: 9. This chain's CDR3 is CASSMGQAEKTQYF. The CDR3 DNA reads as TGTGCCAGCAGCATGGGACAGGCGGAGAAGACCCAGTACTTC.

This clone has only a few counts. This chain connects TRBV18 to TRBJ1-3; TRBD1 aligns across 7 bases. This CDR3 is built from 17 residues. V lost 0 bases and J lost 0; bases outside the gene matches: 5. CDR1 is KGHSH and CDR2 is LQKENI in the germline V gene. CDR3 nucleotide sequence: TGTGCCAGCTCACCACCGGGACAGTTCCGCTCTGGAAACACCATATATTTT. Translated, it gives CASSPPGQFRSGNTIYF.

The sample holds a few counts of this clone. The V and J genes are TRBV4-2 and TRBJ1-2; D uncertain. The CDR3 sequence is 11 residues long. Trimming removed 1 base from V and 14 bases from J, with 11 bases in between. Germline V gives CDR1 LGHNA, CDR2 YNFKEQ. CDR3 in amino acids: CASSQAWSRTF. The CDR3 region has the DNA TGTGCCAGCAGCCAAGCTTGGTCCAGGACCTTC.

The CDR3 nucleotides read TGTGCCAGCAGCTTGGTAGGCGGGGAGCAGTTCTTC. Its protein product is CASSLVGGEQFF. The V and J genes are TRBV5-4 and TRBJ2-1, with D maybe TRBD2 (5 bases). CDR3 length: 12 amino acids. V gave up 0 bases and J gave up 10 bases, with 8 bases separating them. CDR1 and CDR2 from the germline V gene are SGHNT and YYREEE (reference sequence).

This clone was counted once. The chain couples TRBV29-1 to TRBJ1-1; D is uncertain. Looked up from germline, CDR1 is SQVTM and CDR2 is ANQGSEA. V dropped 5 bases and J dropped 1 base, with 5 bases sitting between them. CDR3 length: 11 residues. Here the CDR3 reads CSVSENTEAFF. The CDR3 DNA reads as TGCAGCGTTAGCGAGAACACTGAAGCTTTCTTT.

This clone was found once. The chain links TRBV29-1 to TRBJ1-3; the match to TRBD1 covers 9 bases. The CDR3 has 14 residues. The V gene's germline CDR1 is SQVTM and CDR2 ANQGSEA. V dropped 5 bases and J dropped 4; count of bases not matched to a gene: 6. CDR3 nucleotide sequence: TGCAGCGTTTATTCCGGGACAGGGGGAAACACCATATATTTT. This encodes CSVYSGTGGNTIYF.